This note documents a single T cell receptor (beta chain) sequence. This record belongs to a study of blood T cell repertoires in COVID-19. At the level of the study: Nucleic acid was either cDNA or gDNA, and it came from T cells, B-cell-depleted T cells, or PBMCs.

Clones were sequenced by immunoSEQ multiplex PCR, and TCRdb holds only the in-frame ones, with some missing. The table has some 99,000 clones, about 90% seen once. The J segment lost 2 bases and the V segment lost 2 bases, leaving 7 bases of the junction unmatched. CDR1 is SGDLS and CDR2 is YYNGEE in the germline V gene. This CDR3 is 15 amino acids long. The sequence derives from a human donor in a cohort sampled during active COVID-19. V gene TRBV9 combines with J gene TRBJ2-7; 7 bases match TRBD2. What was sequenced was peripheral blood. CDR3 DNA sequence: TGTGCCAGCAGCGTGGGGGGGGGAGCGCCCTACGAGCAGTACTTC. The encoded protein is CASSVGGGAPYEQYF.